The clone carrying this TCR beta chain was seen a few times. This specimen belongs to a study of immune characterization of retroperitoneal liposarcoma. Germline CDR1 reads SGHTA; CDR2 reads FQGNSA. Deletions cut 7 bases from V and 5 bases from J, with 8 bases between. The CDR3 is made up of 11 amino acids. In TCRdb, the PCR reads were re-called with MiXCR into one record per CDR3 protein. The sample gives around 20,000 distinct CDR3 sequences, 37% of which show up once; approximately 7.4% is in the top ten. Material for sequencing was blood. This sequence was found in a male donor with retroperitoneal liposarcoma. The chain joins TRBV7-2 to TRBJ2-5; no definite D call. In nucleotides, the CDR3 is TGTGCCAGCACCACAGCCGAGACCCAGTACTTC. Translating gives CASTTAETQYF.